The 3 T cell receptor beta chains below were found in one sample sequenced in a study of T-cell reconstitution after alpha-beta-depleted transplantation in children. During its preparation, the TCRbeta library received unique molecular identifiers. TCRdb passed the PCR reads through MiXCR, listing each CDR3 protein once. The table shows approximately 800,000 distinct CDR3 sequences, with under 20% occurring only once. Sequencing used PBMCs, mostly from graft donor cells, obtained 360 days after TCRalphabeta/CD19-depleted stem cell transplant. The receptors were gathered from a male patient between 5 and 17 years old who had a stem cell transplant for acute lymphoblastic leukemia, so the T cells may come from the graft donor.

The CDR3 bases are TGTGCCAGCAGCGGTCTGGGCAAAAGCACAGATACGCAGTATTTT. Residues: CASSGLGKSTDTQYF. The V gene is TRBV7-9, the J gene TRBJ2-3; the D is unclear. Trimming removed 5 bases from V and 0 bases from J, with 12 bases in between. The CDR3 runs 15 residues. Germline V lookup: CDR1 SEHNR, CDR2 FQNEAQ (reference sequence).

The sample holds a few counts of this clonotype. The chain uses TRBV7-6 and TRBJ2-7; unclear D gene. Germline V gene data show CDR1 as SGHVS and CDR2 as FNYEAQ. Trimming cost V 2 bases and J 3 bases, with 11 bases left between them. This CDR3 has 14 residues. The CDR3 sequence is CASSLSLVSYEQYF. CDR3 bases: TGTGCCAGCAGCTTAAGTCTCGTCAGCTACGAGCAGTACTTC.

The chain combines TRBV2 with TRBJ2-1, with 9 bases aligning to TRBD2. CDR3 length equals 18 residues. Germline CDR1 reads SNHLY; CDR2 reads FYNNEI. Losses at the gene ends were 11 bases for V and 1 base for J; bases not matched to a gene: 18. The CDR3 sequence: CAFSSTGVAGASYNEQFF. The CDR3 DNA reads as TGTGCCTTCAGTTCCACCGGGGTAGCGGGAGCGTCCTACAATGAGCAGTTCTTC.